These T cell receptor beta chains were read from a single sample in a study of post-analysis software for immune sequencing data. TCRdb used MiXCR to reprocess the PCR reads, holding one entry per CDR3 protein. The sample has hundreds of thousands of distinct CDR3 sequences, about 40% seen once; the top ten hold 4.5% to 5.5%. The sequenced sample consisted of blood. These receptors originate from a girl under 18 with multiple sclerosis. Each CDR3 is given with its conserved first and last residue. The D gene is left open where the match is weak. Clone size is shown for a subset of rows, as once, few, many or a class of expanded clone.

j_call | v_call | d_call | clone_size | cdr3_nt | cdr3_aa
TRBJ2-1 | TRBV4-3 | TRBD2 | NA | TGCGCCAGCAGCCAAGGAACTAGCGAACTCAATGAGCAGTTCTTC | CASSQGTSELNEQFF
TRBJ2-1 | TRBV12-3/TRBV12-4 | TRBD2 | many | TGTGCCAGCAGCCCACTAGCGGGAGGGCCGTCTGAGCAGTTCTTC | CASSPLAGGPSEQFF
TRBJ2-1 | TRBV6-2/TRBV6-3 | TRBD2 | NA | TGTGCCAGCAGCCCCGGACTAGCGGGATCTGCTGAGCAGTTCTTC | CASSPGLAGSAEQFF
TRBJ2-1 | TRBV28 | NA | many | TGTGCCAGCAGCTTACAGGGAGGGAGGAATGAGCAGTTCTTC | CASSLQGGRNEQFF
TRBJ2-5 | TRBV5-6 | NA | many | TGTGCCAGCAGCTTGGGTGTTTCCGGGACATCGTACCAAGAGACCCAGTACTTC | CASSLGVSGTSYQETQYF
TRBJ2-2 | TRBV7-8 | NA | NA | TGTGCCAGCAGCCCGGAGCGGGACAGGAGGGTACGGACCGGGGAGCTGTTTTTT | CASSPERDRRVRTGELFF
TRBJ1-2 | TRBV4-3 | NA | NA | TGCGCCAGCAGCCAACTGTCAAGCGGGTATGGCTACACCTTC | CASSQLSSGYGYTF
TRBJ2-3 | TRBV29-1 | TRBD2 | many | TGCAGCGTTGGAGCGGGAGGGGGAACAGATACGCAGTATTTT | CSVGAGGGTDTQYF
TRBJ1-2 | TRBV20-1 | NA | NA | TGCAGTGCTAATAGGGTCTCTGGAACTAACTATGGCTACACCTTC | CSANRVSGTNYGYTF
TRBJ2-5 | TRBV3-1 | NA | many | TGTGCCAGCAGCCATGGGGGGCAGGCCATTGGTGAGACCCAGTACTTC | CASSHGGQAIGETQYF
TRBJ2-1 | TRBV7-3 | TRBD2 | many | TGTGCCAGCAGCCCCGGGAGGGAAGCGGGTGAGCAGTTCTTC | CASSPGREAGEQFF
TRBJ1-2 | TRBV19 | NA | NA | TGTGCCAGTAGTATCGGGGAGAGCTATGGCCACACCTTC | CASSIGESYGHTF
TRBJ2-5 | TRBV12-3/TRBV12-4 | NA | many | TGTGCCAGTCTGGTCGGGGAGACCCAGTACTTC | CASLVGETQYF
TRBJ2-7 | TRBV5-1 | TRBD1 | once | TGCGCCAGCAGTTTTCGCCGGGACAGAGACTACGAGCAGTACTTC | CASSFRRDRDYEQYF
TRBJ1-2 | TRBV20-1 | TRBD1 | many | TGCAGTGCCTTTAGCCGGGACAGGGGAACTAACTATGGCTACACCTTC | CSAFSRDRGTNYGYTF
TRBJ1-1 | TRBV5-1 | NA | many | TGCGCCAGCAGCTTGGATTCAGGGACTGAAGCTTTCTTT | CASSLDSGTEAFF
TRBJ2-3 | TRBV7-9 | TRBD2 | many | TGTGCCAGCAGCTTAGCCGAGGACTACCAAAAGCGGGAAGATACGCAGTATTTT | CASSLAEDYQKREDTQYF
TRBJ2-1 | TRBV7-8 | NA | NA | TGTGCCAGCAGCTTGGGGAGCACGAGTTATGAGCAGTTCTTC | CASSLGSTSYEQFF
TRBJ1-2 | TRBV20-1 | TRBD1 | NA | TGCAGTGCTGGCGGGACAGGTTCTAACTATGGCTACACCTTC | CSAGGTGSNYGYTF
TRBJ2-3 | TRBV6-2/TRBV6-3 | TRBD2 | NA | TGTGCCGGAGGCGCCGGGACTAACACAGATACGCAGTATTTT | CAGGAGTNTDTQYF
TRBJ2-1 | TRBV30 | NA | NA | TGTGCCTGGAGTGCATCCCCGGGAGATGAGCAGTTCTTC | CAWSASPGDEQFF
TRBJ2-5 | TRBV3-1 | NA | NA | TGTGCCAGCAGCCAAGGGGGTAGCGACCACAATGAGCAGTACTTC | CASSQGGSDHNEQYF
TRBJ1-1 | TRBV5-1 | NA | NA | TGCGCCAGCAGCTTGGCCGTCGGGGCCACTGAAGGTTTCTTT | CASSLAVGATEGFF
TRBJ2-1 | TRBV4-2 | TRBD2 | NA | TGTGCCAGCAGCTCAAGCGGGAGGGCCGGTGAGCAGTTCTTC | CASSSSGRAGEQFF
TRBJ1-1 | TRBV24-1 | NA | many | TGTGCCACCAGTGATAGGGTTACCACTGAAGCTTTCTTT | CATSDRVTTEAFF
TRBJ2-7 | TRBV28 | NA | NA | TGTGCCAGCAGATCCCAGGGTCCCATCAAATACGAGCAGTACTTC | CASRSQGPIKYEQYF
TRBJ2-5 | TRBV14 | NA | few | TGTGCCAGCAGCCCCCGACAAGTTCGAGGAGAGACCCAGTACTTC | CASSPRQVRGETQYF
TRBJ1-5 | TRBV30 | NA | few | TGTGCCTGGACAGGAGGACCCAATCAGCCCCAGCATTTT | CAWTGGPNQPQHF
TRBJ2-3 | TRBV10-3 | NA | once | TGTGCCATCAGTGGACCCTCAGCCCCACTAGATACGCAGTATTTT | CAISGPSAPLDTQYF
TRBJ1-1 | TRBV10-3 | NA | many | TGTGCCATCAGTAGGACGGGAGACACTGAAGCTTTCTTT | CAISRTGDTEAFF
TRBJ2-1 | TRBV6-1 | NA | NA | TGTGCCAGCAGAATCACCCCCAACTCCGTGACTCATGAGCAGTTCTTC | CASRITPNSVTHEQFF
TRBJ2-1 | TRBV4-2 | TRBD2 | many | TGTGCCAGCAGCCCCGGGACTAGCAATGTCAATGAGCAGTTCTTC | CASSPGTSNVNEQFF
TRBJ1-1 | TRBV6-2/TRBV6-3 | TRBD1 | NA | TGTGCCAGCAGTTACCACGGACAGGGGGACGAGAACACTGAAGCTTTCTTT | CASSYHGQGDENTEAFF
TRBJ2-3 | TRBV15 | TRBD2 | many | TGTGCCACCAGCAGAGCCCTTCTAGGACTAGCGGGGGGCACAGATACGCAGTATTTT | CATSRALLGLAGGTDTQYF
TRBJ1-5 | TRBV7-2 | NA | many | TGTGCCAGCAGCTTAGCAGCAGGGGCAAGCAATCAGCCCCAGCATTTT | CASSLAAGASNQPQHF
TRBJ2-4 | TRBV14 | TRBD2 | NA | TGTGCCAGCAGCCAAGATCCGAGCGGGAGTATTGGGGCCAAAAACATTCAGTACTTC | CASSQDPSGSIGAKNIQYF
TRBJ2-1 | TRBV20-1 | TRBD2 | many | TGCAGTGCTAGTTGGACTAGCGGGAGATTTAATGAGCAGTTCTTC | CSASWTSGRFNEQFF
TRBJ1-1 | TRBV7-9 | NA | many | TGTGCCAGCAGCCAAGGGGGAACTGAAGCTTTCTTT | CASSQGGTEAFF
TRBJ2-7 | TRBV5-1 | NA | many | TGCGCCAGCAGCTTGGATGGGGCGTTAGGGCACGAGCAGTACTTC | CASSLDGALGHEQYF
TRBJ2-1 | TRBV5-1 | TRBD2 | few | TGCGCCAGCAGCTGGTCCGGGACTAGCGGTTACAATGAGCAGTTCTTC | CASSWSGTSGYNEQFF
TRBJ2-1 | TRBV7-6 | NA | NA | TGTGCCAGCAGCTGGGGCGGCCCCTACAATGAGCAGTTCTTC | CASSWGGPYNEQFF
TRBJ2-3 | TRBV28 | TRBD2 | NA | TGTGCCAGCAGTTTTAGGGGACTAGCTATAACCACAGATACGCAGTATTTT | CASSFRGLAITTDTQYF
TRBJ2-5 | TRBV4-2 | TRBD2 | once | TGTGCCAGCAGCCAAGGACTAGCGGATCAAGAGACCCAGTACTTC | CASSQGLADQETQYF
TRBJ1-5 | TRBV4-2 | NA | few | TGTGCCAGCAGCCAAGAAGGACTGGGCAATCAGCCCCAGCATTTT | CASSQEGLGNQPQHF
TRBJ1-2 | TRBV5-6 | NA | NA | TGTGCCAGCAGCCTTCCCGGCGACAGTACCGACCACACCTTC | CASSLPGDSTDHTF
TRBJ1-5 | TRBV5-3 | NA | few | TGTGCCAGAAGCTTGAGACAGCCAAGGGTCCGCAATCAGCCCCAGCATTTT | CARSLRQPRVRNQPQHF
TRBJ2-2 | TRBV10-3 | NA | few | TGTGCCATCAGTGAGTCGAATCAGGGATCCACCGGGGAGCTGTTTTTT | CAISESNQGSTGELFF
TRBJ2-3 | TRBV12-3/TRBV12-4 | NA | NA | TGTGCCAGCATGAGAGAAGATGCGCAGTATTTT | CASMREDAQYF
TRBJ2-3 | TRBV20-1 | NA | many | TGCAGTGCTGAGGGGGCCCTAGCGCCAGATACGCAGTATTTT | CSAEGALAPDTQYF
TRBJ2-7 | TRBV6-1 | TRBD1 | NA | TGTGCCAGCAGTGGCCTACAGGGGTACGAGCAGTACTTC | CASSGLQGYEQYF
TRBJ1-6 | TRBV5-1 | TRBD1 | many | TGCGCCAGCAGCTCTGGACAGGGAAAGGATTCACCCCTCCACTTT | CASSSGQGKDSPLHF
TRBJ2-1 | TRBV2 | NA | NA | TGTGCCAGCAGTGAAAGTCGGCTCAATGAGCAGTTCTTC | CASSESRLNEQFF